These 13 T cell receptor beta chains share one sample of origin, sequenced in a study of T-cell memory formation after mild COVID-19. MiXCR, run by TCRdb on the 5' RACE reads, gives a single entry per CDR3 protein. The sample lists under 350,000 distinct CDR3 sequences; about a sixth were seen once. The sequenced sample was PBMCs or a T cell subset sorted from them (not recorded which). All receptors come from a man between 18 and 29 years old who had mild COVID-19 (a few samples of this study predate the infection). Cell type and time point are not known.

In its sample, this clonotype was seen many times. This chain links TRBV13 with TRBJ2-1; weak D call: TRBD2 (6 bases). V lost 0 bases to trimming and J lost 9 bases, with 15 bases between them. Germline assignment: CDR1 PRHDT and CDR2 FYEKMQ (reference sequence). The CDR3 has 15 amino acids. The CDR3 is CASSLGGTDEGEQFF. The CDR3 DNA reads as TGTGCCAGCAGCTTAGGCGGGACTGACGAGGGTGAGCAGTTCTTC.

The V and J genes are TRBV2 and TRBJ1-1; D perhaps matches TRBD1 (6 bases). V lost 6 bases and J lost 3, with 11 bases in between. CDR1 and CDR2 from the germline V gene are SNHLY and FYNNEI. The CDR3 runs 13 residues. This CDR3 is CASRPQGYTEAFF. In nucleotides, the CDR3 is TGTGCCAGCAGGCCTCAGGGGTACACTGAAGCTTTCTTT.

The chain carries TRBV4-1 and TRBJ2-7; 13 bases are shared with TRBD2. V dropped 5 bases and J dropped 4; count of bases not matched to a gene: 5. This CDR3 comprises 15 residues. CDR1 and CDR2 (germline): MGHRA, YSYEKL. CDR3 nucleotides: TGCGCCAGCAGCGTTCGGACTAGCGGGGGATACGAGCAGTACTTC. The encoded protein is CASSVRTSGGYEQYF.

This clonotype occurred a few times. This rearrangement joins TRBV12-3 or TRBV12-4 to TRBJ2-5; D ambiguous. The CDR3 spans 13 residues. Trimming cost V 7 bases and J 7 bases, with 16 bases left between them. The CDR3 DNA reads TGTGCCAGCACCTCGACTGGAAGAGGGACCCAGTACTTC. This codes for CASTSTGRGTQYF.

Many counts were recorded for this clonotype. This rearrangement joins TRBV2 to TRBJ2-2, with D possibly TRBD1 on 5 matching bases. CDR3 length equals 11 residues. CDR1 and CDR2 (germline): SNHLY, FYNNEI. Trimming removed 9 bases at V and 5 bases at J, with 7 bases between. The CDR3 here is CASQGTGELFF. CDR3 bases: TGTGCCAGTCAGGGAACCGGGGAGCTGTTTTTT.

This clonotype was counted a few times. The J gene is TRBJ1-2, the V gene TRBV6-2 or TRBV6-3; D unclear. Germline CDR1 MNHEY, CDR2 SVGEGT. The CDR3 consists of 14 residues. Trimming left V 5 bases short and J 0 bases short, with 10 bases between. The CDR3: CASSRWSANYGYTF. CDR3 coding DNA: TGTGCCAGCAGTCGGTGGAGCGCTAACTATGGCTACACCTTC.

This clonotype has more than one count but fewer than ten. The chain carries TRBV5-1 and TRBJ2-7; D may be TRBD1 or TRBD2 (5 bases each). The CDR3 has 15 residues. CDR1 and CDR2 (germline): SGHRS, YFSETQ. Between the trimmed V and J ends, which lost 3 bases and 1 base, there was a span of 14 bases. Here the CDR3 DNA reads TGCGCCAGCAGCTCGGAATTCGGGACGTCCTACGAGCAGTACTTC. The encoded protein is CASSSEFGTSYEQYF.

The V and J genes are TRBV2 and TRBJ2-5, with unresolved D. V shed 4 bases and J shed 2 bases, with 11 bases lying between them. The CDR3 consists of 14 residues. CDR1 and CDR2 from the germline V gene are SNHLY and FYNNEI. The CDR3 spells CASSVIAVQETQYF. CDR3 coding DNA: TGTGCCAGCAGTGTGATCGCGGTTCAAGAGACCCAGTACTTC.

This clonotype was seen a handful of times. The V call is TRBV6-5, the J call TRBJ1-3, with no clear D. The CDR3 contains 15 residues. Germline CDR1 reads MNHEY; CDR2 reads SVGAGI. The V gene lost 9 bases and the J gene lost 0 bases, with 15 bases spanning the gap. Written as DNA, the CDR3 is TGTGCCAGTGGAAAGCAGCAAGTCTCTGGAAACACCATATATTTT. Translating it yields CASGKQQVSGNTIYF.

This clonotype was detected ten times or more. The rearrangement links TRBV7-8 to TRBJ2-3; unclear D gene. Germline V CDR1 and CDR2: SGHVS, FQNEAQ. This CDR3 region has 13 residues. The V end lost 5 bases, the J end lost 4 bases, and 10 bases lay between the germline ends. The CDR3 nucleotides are TGTGCCAGCAGCCCCCCGAATTCAGATACGCAGTATTTT. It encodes CASSPPNSDTQYF. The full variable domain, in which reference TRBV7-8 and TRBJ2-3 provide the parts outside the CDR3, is GAGVSQSPRYKVAKRGQDVALRCDPISGHVSLFWYQQALGQGPEFLTYFQNEAQLDKSGLPSDRFFAERPEGSVSTLKIQRTQQEDSAVYLCASSPPNSDTQYFGPGTRLTVL.

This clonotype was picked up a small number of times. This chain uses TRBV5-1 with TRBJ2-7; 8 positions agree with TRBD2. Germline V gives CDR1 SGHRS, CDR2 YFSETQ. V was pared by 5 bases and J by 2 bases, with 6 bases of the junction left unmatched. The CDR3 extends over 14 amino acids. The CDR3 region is CASSKAGDAYEQYF. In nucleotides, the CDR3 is TGCGCCAGCAGTAAAGCGGGGGATGCCTACGAGCAGTACTTC.

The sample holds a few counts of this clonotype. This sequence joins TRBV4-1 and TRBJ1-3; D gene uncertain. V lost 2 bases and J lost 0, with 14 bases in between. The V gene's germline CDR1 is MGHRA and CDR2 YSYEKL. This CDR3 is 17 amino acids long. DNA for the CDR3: TGCGCCAGCAGCCAACTACCCCCGGGAGTCTCTGGAAACACCATATATTTT. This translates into CASSQLPPGVSGNTIYF.

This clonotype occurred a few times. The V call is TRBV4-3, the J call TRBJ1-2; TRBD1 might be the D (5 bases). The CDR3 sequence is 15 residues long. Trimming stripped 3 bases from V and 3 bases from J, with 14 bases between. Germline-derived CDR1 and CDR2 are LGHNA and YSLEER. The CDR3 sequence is CASSHSREYDYGYTF. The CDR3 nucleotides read TGCGCCAGCAGCCACTCCAGGGAGTACGACTATGGCTACACCTTC.